This TCR beta chain appears in the sequencing data of a study of identical twins. With template switching, a universal primer site was added, and the cDNA carried unique molecular identifiers. Via MiXCR, TCRdb re-called the 5' RACE reads, giving one row per CDR3 protein. This sample has some 730,000 distinct CDR3 sequences, with around a sixth found just once. V lost 5 bases, J lost 3 bases, and 16 bases lay in between. The length of the CDR3 is 15 residues. CDR1 and CDR2 (germline): SEHNR, FQNEAQ (reference sequence). This clonotype was observed at least ten times. Its specificity is not known. Whole-study results and caveats: Instead of following the same donors, the conclusions were based on cross-sectional statistical analysis.

These same data were also listed under a study on T cells expressing NK-cell markers. From that second work: Sorted CD3+CD56-NKG2C+, CD3+CD56+NKG2C- and CD3+CD56+NKG2C+ T cells were the source of the TCR beta repertoires. The same clonotypes also predominated in the CD3+CD56-NKG2C+ fraction of a handful of donors.

The sequenced sample consisted of PBMCs. This TCR was sampled from a woman between 18 and 29 years old in good health. This rearrangement joins TRBV7-9 to TRBJ1-1; D remains ambiguous. CDR3 protein: CASSPHGDQDTEAFF. CDR3 nucleotide sequence: TGTGCCAGCAGCCCCCACGGTGACCAAGACACTGAAGCTTTCTTT.